This TCR beta chain was identified during a study of metastatic and nonmetastatic thyroid tumors. About the research overall: Repertoires were compared across blood and tumor or nodule tissue from malignant and benign thyroid patients.

Every patient was untreated before thyroid surgery. Points on this clone: Its antigen is still unknown.

Original handling: A distant-metastasis classifier for papillary thyroid cancer was built using CDR3 differences across clinicopathological groups. TCRdb re-analyzed the PCR reads through MiXCR. Here the V and J calls rest on TCRdb's processing, not on the authors' analysis. Of about 8,400 clones detected, about 45% appear once; the ten largest clones hold approximately 33%. This CDR3 comprises 13 residues. The germline gives CDR1 DFQATT, CDR2 SNEGSKA (reference sequence). Trimming left V 3 bases short and J 7 bases short, with 16 bases between. Findings and limits, study-wide: Malignant tumors reportedly showed significantly higher TCR beta diversity than benign nodules in both blood and tumor.

The TCR comes from a male donor with papillary thyroid cancer or a benign thyroid nodule (not recorded which). Some clones in this sample may be carry-over from other donors' samples. Sample: tumor tissue. The chain combines TRBV20-1 with TRBJ2-7, with D maybe TRBD1 (5 bases). CDR3 sequence (DNA): TGCAGTGCTAGTGATTGGGGCAGACGGGAGCAGTACGTC. Its translation is CSASDWGRREQYV.